These T cell receptor beta chains were read from a single sample in a study of cytomegalovirus exposure and HLA in healthy donors. The repertoire was sequenced with immunoSEQ multiplex PCR; TCRdb's copy has only in-frame clones and lacks some. Of roughly 200,000 clones listed, 81% are singletons. The sequenced sample consisted of PBMCs. The receptors derive from a man aged 40-49 years in good health and CMV-seropositive. Each CDR3 is given with its conserved first and last residue. The D gene is left open where the match is weak. Size is stated for part of the rows, as once, few or many counts, or as a class when the clone is expanded.

TRBD1	few	TRBV28	TRBJ1-2	CASSQTGGSFYGYTF	TGTGCCAGCAGCCAAACAGGGGGCTCCTTCTATGGCTACACCTTC
-	-	TRBV14	TRBJ1-1	CASRRGHQNTEAFF	TGTGCCAGCAGGAGAGGCCACCAGAACACTGAAGCTTTCTTT
-	-	TRBV6-1	TRBJ1-5	CASTPDVVSNQPQHF	TGTGCCAGCACCCCCGATGTAGTAAGCAATCAGCCCCAGCATTTT
-	-	TRBV7-2	TRBJ2-7	CASSSGHTYEQYF	TGTGCCAGCAGCTCGGGACATACCTACGAGCAGTACTTC
TRBD1	-	TRBV30	TRBJ2-1	CAWGGQLFEQFF	TGTGCCTGGGGGGGACAGCTTTTTGAGCAGTTCTTC
-	-	TRBV2	TRBJ2-2	CASSVTGTGNTGELFF	TGTGCCAGCAGCGTTACAGGGACCGGGAACACCGGGGAGCTGTTTTTT
-	-	TRBV19	TRBJ1-1	CASSIIPGGSRPTEAFF	TGTGCCAGTAGTATAATCCCGGGGGGAAGCAGACCCACTGAAGCTTTCTTT
-	-	TRBV25-1	TRBJ2-7	CASSHKYEQYF	TGTGCCAGCAGTCACAAGTACGAGCAGTACTTC
TRBD2	-	TRBV5-1	TRBJ2-1	CASSLGTSGGSEFF	TGCGCCAGCAGCCTCGGGACTAGCGGGGGAAGTGAGTTCTTC
-	-	TRBV10-3	TRBJ1-1	CAISEAGRDTEAFF	TGTGCCATCAGTGAAGCCGGGAGGGACACTGAAGCTTTCTTT
TRBD1	-	TRBV28	TRBJ2-7	CASSPTGGTYEQYF	TGTGCCAGCAGTCCGACAGGGGGGACCTACGAGCAGTACTTC
TRBD1	-	TRBV15	TRBJ2-6	CATSRVSVVRGSSGANVLTF	TGTGCCACCAGCAGAGTTTCGGTTGTCAGGGGGTCATCCGGGGCCAACGTCCTGACTTTC
-	-	TRBV7-9	TRBJ2-1	CASSPPGSSYNEQFF	TGTGCCAGCAGCCCCCCGGGGAGCTCCTACAATGAGCAGTTCTTC
-	-	TRBV7-2	TRBJ2-2	CASSLQAGPITGELFF	TGTGCCAGCAGCTTACAGGCAGGGCCGATTACCGGGGAGCTGTTTTTT
TRBD2	-	TRBV11-2	TRBJ2-1	CASSHSGVLYNEQFF	TGTGCCAGCAGCCACAGCGGGGTTCTATACAATGAGCAGTTCTTC
TRBD2	-	TRBV7-8	TRBJ2-1	CASSLEPSGSDNEQFF	TGTGCCAGCAGCTTAGAACCTAGCGGGAGCGACAATGAGCAGTTCTTC
-	-	TRBV4-3	TRBJ2-5	CASSQPELRETQYF	TGCGCCAGCAGCCAACCGGAGTTGAGAGAGACCCAGTACTTC
-	-	TRBV5-1	TRBJ2-1	CASDLGAHPGDNEQFF	TGCGCCAGCGACCTTGGGGCCCACCCCGGAGACAATGAGCAGTTCTTC
TRBD1	few	TRBV6-6	TRBJ1-1	CASGQRQGSNTEAFF	TGTGCCAGCGGCCAGAGACAGGGTTCGAACACTGAAGCTTTCTTT
-	-	TRBV28	TRBJ1-3	CASSPPHPGDGNTIYF	TGTGCCAGCAGTCCCCCACACCCAGGGGACGGAAACACCATATATTTT
-	-	TRBV6-1	TRBJ2-2	CASGISGYTGELFF	TGTGCCAGTGGTATTAGCGGATACACCGGGGAGCTGTTTTTT
-	-	TRBV5-1	TRBJ1-4	CASSSGSGGEKLFF	TGCGCCAGCAGTTCCGGCTCTGGGGGGGAAAAACTGTTTTTT
TRBD2	-	TRBV7-2	TRBJ2-5	CASSPTSGRVQETQYF	TGTGCCAGCAGCCCTACTAGCGGGAGGGTTCAAGAGACCCAGTACTTC
-	-	TRBV27	TRBJ2-7	CASSSLPYEQYF	TGTGCCAGCAGTTCCCTCCCCTACGAGCAGTACTTC
-	-	TRBV2	TRBJ1-1	CASKSGQGPYTEAFF	TGTGCCAGCAAGTCCGGGCAGGGGCCCTACACTGAAGCTTTCTTT
-	-	TRBV18	TRBJ1-3	CASSTNTIGTPLSGNTIYF	TGTGCCAGCTCAACAAATACTATCGGGACACCGCTCTCTGGAAACACCATATATTTT
TRBD1	-	TRBV10-3	TRBJ2-7	CAISTGTGSREQYF	TGTGCCATCAGCACCGGGACAGGGAGTCGCGAGCAGTACTTC
-	-	TRBV27	TRBJ2-5	CASSPSLGEGPETQYF	TGTGCCAGCAGTCCAAGTCTAGGTGAGGGTCCGGAGACCCAGTACTTC
TRBD2	-	TRBV27	TRBJ2-7	CASSTGGAYEQYF	TGTGCCAGCAGCACCGGGGGGGCCTACGAGCAGTACTTC
TRBD1	few	TRBV5-4	TRBJ2-7	CASSTGQGISYEQYF	TGTGCCAGCAGCACGGGACAGGGTATATCCTACGAGCAGTACTTC
-	-	TRBV7-6	TRBJ2-5	CASSPAGQNQETQYF	TGTGCCAGCAGCCCAGCGGGACAAAACCAAGAGACCCAGTACTTC
-	-	TRBV5-6	TRBJ2-1	CASSAPGLDNEQFF	TGTGCCAGCAGCGCACCGGGACTCGACAATGAGCAGTTCTTC
TRBD1	-	TRBV7-2	TRBJ2-1	CASSLDRTGRNEQFF	TGTGCCAGCAGCTTAGACAGGACAGGGCGCAATGAGCAGTTCTTC
-	-	TRBV28	TRBJ2-3	CASSLRGGITDTQYF	TGTGCCAGCAGTTTACGAGGGGGAATCACAGATACGCAGTATTTT
TRBD1	-	TRBV18	TRBJ2-1	CASSPPGQTISYNEQFF	TGTGCCAGCTCACCACCGGGACAGACAATCTCCTACAATGAGCAGTTCTTC
-	few	TRBV7-2	TRBJ1-5	CASSLGRQGGNQPQHF	TGTGCCAGCAGCTTAGGGCGGCAGGGTGGCAATCAGCCCCAGCATTTT
-	few	TRBV7-9	TRBJ1-6	CASSLGQTNSPLHF	TGTGCCAGCAGCTTAGGACAGACGAATTCACCCCTCCACTTT
TRBD1	-	TRBV5-1	TRBJ2-5	CASRLDRGEMGETQYF	TGCGCCAGCAGGCTCGACAGGGGGGAAATGGGGGAGACCCAGTACTTC
-	-	TRBV6-1	TRBJ2-3	CASSEGLSRSVDTQYF	TGTGCCAGCAGTGAAGGACTATCCAGATCGGTGGATACGCAGTATTTT
-	-	TRBV6-5	TRBJ1-1	CAISEENWNTEAFF	TGTGCCATCAGTGAGGAGAATTGGAACACTGAAGCTTTCTTT
TRBD2	-	TRBV14	TRBJ2-1	CASSAGLAGLEEQFF	TGTGCCAGCAGCGCGGGACTAGCGGGACTCGAGGAGCAGTTCTTC
TRBD1	-	TRBV28	TRBJ1-2	CASEVTGGGGGYTF	TGTGCCAGCGAAGTGACAGGGGGAGGTGGTGGCTACACCTTC
-	-	TRBV7-2	TRBJ2-5	CASSLIGRGGETQYF	TGTGCCAGCAGCTTAATTGGCAGGGGAGGGGAGACCCAGTACTTC
-	-	TRBV21-1	TRBJ2-3	CASSKARQGADTQYF	TGTGCCAGCAGCAAAGCGAGACAGGGGGCAGATACGCAGTATTTT
-	-	TRBV7-6	TRBJ2-5	CASSLREPELFKGTQYF	TGTGCCAGCAGCTTACGGGAACCCGAGTTGTTTAAGGGGACCCAGTACTTC
-	-	TRBV21-1	TRBJ2-7	CASQDRGVINEQYF	TGTGCCAGCCAAGACAGGGGCGTAATCAACGAGCAGTACTTC
-	few	TRBV10-3	TRBJ1-5	CAITRDINQPQHF	TGTGCCATCACCCGGGACATCAATCAGCCCCAGCATTTT